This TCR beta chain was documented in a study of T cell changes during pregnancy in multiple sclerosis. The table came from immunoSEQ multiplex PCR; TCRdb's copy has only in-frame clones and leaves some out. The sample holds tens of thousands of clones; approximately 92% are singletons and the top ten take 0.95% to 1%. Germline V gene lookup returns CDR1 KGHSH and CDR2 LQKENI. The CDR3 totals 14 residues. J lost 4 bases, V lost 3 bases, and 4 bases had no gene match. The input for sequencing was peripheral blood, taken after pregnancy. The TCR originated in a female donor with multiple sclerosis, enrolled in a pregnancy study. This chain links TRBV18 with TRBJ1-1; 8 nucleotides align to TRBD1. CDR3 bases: TGTGCCAGCTCACCTGGACAGGGCCCCACTGAAGCTTTCTTT. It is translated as CASSPGQGPTEAFF.